The 14 T cell receptor beta chains in this list originate from one sample, sequenced in a study of graft-versus-host responses after intestinal transplantation. Data came from immunoSEQ multiplex PCR; TCRdb stores just in-frame clones and leaves some out. Of tens of thousands of clones detected, approximately 90% appear once; the ten largest clones hold 1.5% to 2%. Specimen: PBMCs, collected 26 days after transplant. The source of these receptors is a human patient who received an intestinal transplant, so some T cells may come from the graft donor.

This clone was found a few times. The chain is built from TRBV7-6 and TRBJ1-1, with 9 bases matching TRBD1. V lost 5 bases and J lost 4; bases outside the gene matches: 5. The germline CDR1 and CDR2 sequences are SGHVS and FNYEAQ. The CDR3 length is 14 residues. The CDR3 spells CASSPATGGTEAFF. CDR3 bases: TGTGCCAGCAGCCCGGCGACAGGGGGCACTGAAGCTTTCTTT.

The CDR3 spells CASSPTGGVGDTQYF. In DNA, the CDR3 is TGTGCCAGCAGTCCGACAGGGGGGGTTGGGGATACGCAGTATTTT. The V and J genes are TRBV6-1 and TRBJ2-3, with TRBD1 identical over 9 bases. CDR3 length: 15 residues. The germline gives CDR1 MNHNS, CDR2 SASEGT. V was pared by 5 bases and J by 6 bases, with 9 bases of the junction left unmatched.

The chain links TRBV7-6 to TRBJ2-2; D gene ambiguous. Germline values: CDR1 SGHVS, CDR2 FNYEAQ. The CDR3 has 15 residues. Trimming pared 5 bases from V and 5 bases from J, leaving 15 bases between. The CDR3 coding sequence is TGTGCCAGCAGCCCACGACATTGGTGGACCGGGGAGCTGTTTTTT. Translation gives CASSPRHWWTGELFF.

The chain couples TRBV6-6 to TRBJ2-1, with a tentative D call TRBD2 (7 bases). The CDR3 runs to 14 residues. Trimming removed 3 bases from V and 8 bases from J, with 14 bases in between. Germline CDR1 reads MNHNY; CDR2 reads SVGAGI (reference sequence). The CDR3 coding sequence is TGTGCCAGCAGTTATAGGGGGGGTTTGGATGAGCAGTTCTTC. This encodes CASSYRGGLDEQFF.

The chain joins TRBV10-2 to TRBJ1-4, with 9 bases aligning to TRBD1. This CDR3 comprises 14 residues. After removal of 4 bases from V and 5 bases from J, the junction contained 2 bases not matched to a gene. Germline CDR1 and CDR2: WSHSY and SAAADI. CDR3 sequence (DNA): TGCGCCAGCAGTGCTACAGGGGGCAATGAAAAACTGTTTTTT. Amino acid sequence: CASSATGGNEKLFF.

The chain recombines TRBV7-9 with TRBJ2-7, with D unresolved. The CDR3 extends over 14 amino acids. Germline V gives CDR1 SEHNR, CDR2 FQNEAQ (reference sequence). V was clipped by 5 bases and J by 2 bases, with 13 bases between them. The CDR3 DNA is TGTGCCAGCAGCCCTTCTGGTCAGGCCTACGAGCAGTACTTC. As protein: CASSPSGQAYEQYF.

CDR3 protein: CASSQDREGGREQYF. The CDR3 DNA reads TGCGCCAGCAGCCAAGATCGGGAAGGGGGACGCGAGCAGTACTTC. The chain couples TRBV4-1 to TRBJ2-5; D is perhaps TRBD1 (6 bases). The J call may be in error: the DNA end matches TRBJ2-7 better. The germline gives CDR1 MGHRA, CDR2 YSYEKL. The CDR3 is made up of 15 amino acids.

Comments on this clone: One end of the junction fails to match germline, which may point to a read error. The CDR3 DNA sequence: TGTGCCAGCAGTGAGAGTACAGGGAGGGCGAACTTC. The encoded protein is CASSESTGRANF. The chain joins TRBV6-1 to TRBJ2-7; D perhaps matches TRBD2 (7 bases). The germline V gene encodes CDR1 MNHNS and CDR2 SASEGT. The CDR3 totals 12 residues.

The chain recombines TRBV16 with TRBJ2-3, with 7 bases fitting TRBD1. The germline V gene has CDR1 KGHSY and CDR2 FQNENV. The CDR3 spans 15 residues. Trimming took 4 bases from V and 1 from J; bases not matched to a gene: 5. The CDR3 bases are TGTGCCAGCAGCCTAACCACAGGGGGCACAGATACGCAGTATTTT. As protein: CASSLTTGGTDTQYF.

The V and J genes are TRBV27 and TRBJ1-2; the match to TRBD1 covers 8 bases. Trimming at V came to 6 bases and at J to 4 bases, leaving 4 bases not matched to a gene. This CDR3 has 13 amino acids. Germline CDR1 is MNHEY and CDR2 is SMNVEV (reference sequence). The CDR3 loop is CASSQGAPYGYTF. DNA of the CDR3: TGTGCCAGCAGCCAGGGGGCTCCCTATGGCTACACCTTC.

V gene TRBV5-1 combines with J gene TRBJ2-1, with D tentatively TRBD1 (6 bases). The CDR3 is 16 amino acids. Germline V gene sequence: CDR1 SGHRS, CDR2 YFSETQ. Trimming cost V 2 bases and J 0 bases, with 12 bases left between them. The CDR3: CASSFGGDLSYNEQFF. The CDR3 DNA sequence: TGCGCCAGCAGCTTTGGGGGCGACCTCTCCTACAATGAGCAGTTCTTC.

This rearrangement joins TRBV13 to TRBJ1-2; D call uncertain. Germline CDR1 and CDR2: PRHDT and FYEKMQ (reference sequence). V dropped 5 bases and J dropped 1 base, with 11 bases sitting between them. The CDR3 sequence is 14 residues long. The CDR3 DNA follows: TGTGCCAGCAGCCCCCGGACTTTTAACTATGGCTACACCTTC. Translation: CASSPRTFNYGYTF.

The J gene is TRBJ2-1, the V gene TRBV7-6; 10 bases are a match to TRBD2. The germline gives CDR1 SGHVS, CDR2 FNYEAQ. Germline trimming cut 5 bases from V and 7 bases from J; bases unmatched to any gene: 8. The CDR3 spans 15 residues. For the CDR3, the DNA is TGTGCCAGCAGCACCGGACTAGCGGTTCAGAATGAGCAGTTCTTC. Its protein is CASSTGLAVQNEQFF.

The rearrangement uses TRBV11-2 and TRBJ2-3; 9 bases line up with TRBD2. J lost 5 bases, V lost 5 bases, and 17 bases had no gene match. This CDR3 spans 18 amino acids. Germline V lookup: CDR1 SGHAT, CDR2 FQNNGV. DNA of the CDR3: TGTGCCAGCAGCACCGTCCAGGGCACGGGACTAGCCGGAGATACGCAGTATTTT. Protein: CASSTVQGTGLAGDTQYF.